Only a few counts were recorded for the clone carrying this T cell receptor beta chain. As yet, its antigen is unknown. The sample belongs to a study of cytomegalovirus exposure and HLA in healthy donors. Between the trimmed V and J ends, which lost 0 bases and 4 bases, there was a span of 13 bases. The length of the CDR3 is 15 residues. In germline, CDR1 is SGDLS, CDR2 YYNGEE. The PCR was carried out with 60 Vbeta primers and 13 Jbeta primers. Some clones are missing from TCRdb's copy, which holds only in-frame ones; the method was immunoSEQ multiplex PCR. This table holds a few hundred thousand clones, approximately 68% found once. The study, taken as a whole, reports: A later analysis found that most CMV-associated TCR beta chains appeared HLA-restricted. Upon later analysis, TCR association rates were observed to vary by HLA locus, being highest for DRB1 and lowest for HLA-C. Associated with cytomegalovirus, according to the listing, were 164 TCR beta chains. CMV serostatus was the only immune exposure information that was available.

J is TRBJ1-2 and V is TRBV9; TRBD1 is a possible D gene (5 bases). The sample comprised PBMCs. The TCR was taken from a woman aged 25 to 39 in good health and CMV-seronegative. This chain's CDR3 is CASSVGVGAAYGYTF. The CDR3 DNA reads TGTGCCAGCAGCGTAGGGGTAGGGGCGGCCTATGGCTACACCTTC.